A selection of T cell receptor beta chains follows, all from one sample in a study of blood T cell repertoires in COVID-19. The protocol was immunoSEQ multiplex PCR, while the TCRdb copy is restricted to in-frame clones and leaves out a portion. The profile shows some 140,000 clones, around 86% of them singletons. The sample comprised peripheral blood. The receptors derive from a woman between 45 and 65 years old who had recovered from COVID-19. Both conserved end residues are part of each CDR3. Fields, in order: D gene, J gene, V gene, clone size, CDR3 length, CDR3 DNA, CDR3 protein. A D gene is named only where the DNA matches it firmly. Clone size, where shown, is once, few, many, or a class for clones that have expanded.

TRBD2 | TRBJ2-3 | TRBV3-1/TRBV3-2 | NA | 14 | TGTGCCACCCGATCGGGGGGGCGGGGAGATACGCAGTATTTT | CATRSGGRGDTQYF
TRBD2 | TRBJ2-2 | TRBV15 | NA | 17 | TGTGCCACCAGCTCCCCGGGGAGGGGCCGGGACACCGGGGAGCTGTTTTTT | CATSSPGRGRDTGELFF
TRBD1 | TRBJ2-7 | TRBV27 | NA | 12 | TGTGCCAGCAGCGACAGGGGAAACGAGCAGTACTTC | CASSDRGNEQYF
NA | TRBJ1-5 | TRBV6-5 | NA | 15 | TGTGCCAGCAGAGCTAGGACTACCCTACATCAGCCCCAGCATTTT | CASRARTTLHQPQHF
NA | TRBJ1-2 | TRBV28 | NA | 13 | TGTGCCAGCAGTTTTGGCAGCGGCCGTGGCTACACCTTC | CASSFGSGRGYTF
TRBD1 | TRBJ2-2 | TRBV11-2 | NA | 16 | TGTGCCAGCAGGACGATCGGGACAGAGAACACCGGGGAGCTGTTTTTT | CASRTIGTENTGELFF
NA | TRBJ2-7 | TRBV18 | NA | 14 | TGTGCCAGCTCACCAAGGGGGTTGAGGAACGAGCAGTACTTC | CASSPRGLRNEQYF
NA | TRBJ1-1 | TRBV2 | NA | 12 | TGTGCCAGCCGGCAGCAGGGCCCTGAAGCTTTCTTT | CASRQQGPEAFF
TRBD2 | TRBJ2-3 | TRBV5-8 | NA | 15 | TGTGCCAGCAGCTTGACTAGCGGGAGTGGAGATACGCAGTATTTT | CASSLTSGSGDTQYF
NA | TRBJ1-1 | TRBV2 | NA | 13 | TGTGCCAGCAGAGCGGACGGGAACACTGAAGCTTTCTTT | CASRADGNTEAFF
NA | TRBJ1-5 | TRBV24-1 | NA | 17 | TGTGCCACCAGTTCGAGAGCGGACAGATTGAGCAATCAGCCCCAGCATTTT | CATSSRADRLSNQPQHF
NA | TRBJ2-7 | TRBV7-2 | NA | 14 | TGTGCCAGCAGCTCCTGGACAGTCTCCTACGAGCAGTACTTC | CASSSWTVSYEQYF
TRBD1 | TRBJ1-2 | TRBV24-1 | NA | 15 | TGTGCCACCAGTGATTCAGGGGGCCTCGAACGTGGCTACACCTTC | CATSDSGGLERGYTF
NA | TRBJ2-7 | TRBV21-1 | NA | 15 | TGTGCCAGCAGCAGTAGCGGGGGCCTACCGAAGGAGCAGTACTTC | CASSSSGGLPKEQYF
NA | TRBJ2-3 | TRBV30 | NA | 13 | TGTGCCTGGAGTAATACAGACACAGATACGCAGTATTTT | CAWSNTDTDTQYF
TRBD1 | TRBJ1-5 | TRBV6-6 | NA | 14 | TGTGCCAGCAGCCAGGGAGGACAGGGGCAGCCCCAGCATTTT | CASSQGGQGQPQHF
NA | TRBJ1-1 | TRBV5-1 | NA | 16 | TGCGCCAGCAGCTTGATGGGGGGGGGTATCTACACTGAAGCTTTCTTT | CASSLMGGGIYTEAFF
NA | TRBJ1-1 | TRBV2 | few | 13 | TGTGCCAGCAGGGGTGACAGGAACACTGAAGCTTTCTTT | CASRGDRNTEAFF
NA | TRBJ2-4 | TRBV19 | NA | 16 | TGTGCCAGTAGTAGTTACAGGGGATCCGCGGGGAACATTCAGTACTTC | CASSSYRGSAGNIQYF
NA | TRBJ2-2 | TRBV7-3 | NA | 17 | TGTGCCAGCAGCTTCTTACCCAGGGGGGAAGGCACCGGGGAGCTGTTTTTT | CASSFLPRGEGTGELFF
NA | TRBJ1-1 | TRBV11-3 | NA | 13 | TGTGCCAGCAGCTTCGGGGGGTTCGCTGAAGCTTTCTTT | CASSFGGFAEAFF
TRBD2 | TRBJ2-3 | TRBV5-4 | NA | 15 | TGTGCCAGCAGCCCCACTAGCGGGATCACAGATACGCAGTATTTT | CASSPTSGITDTQYF
NA | TRBJ1-2 | TRBV29-1 | NA | 11 | TGCAGCGCAGGGGAGGGGGGTGGCTACACCTTC | CSAGEGGGYTF
NA | TRBJ1-1 | TRBV7-9 | NA | 14 | TGTGCCAGCAGCTCCCGAGGGGGTAGCGCTGAAGCTTTCTTT | CASSSRGGSAEAFF
NA | TRBJ1-4 | TRBV5-4 | NA | 14 | TGTGCCAGCAGCTTGGACTTGAGGGATGAAAAACTGTTTTTT | CASSLDLRDEKLFF
NA | TRBJ2-5 | TRBV7-3 | NA | 14 | TGTGCCAGCGCTGTGGGGGGGCCCCAAGAGACCCAGTACTTC | CASAVGGPQETQYF
TRBD2 | TRBJ2-3 | TRBV5-1 | NA | 16 | TGCGCCAGCAGCTTGGATAGCGGGGGACTCACAGATACGCAGTATTTT | CASSLDSGGLTDTQYF
TRBD1 | TRBJ2-7 | TRBV19 | NA | 15 | TGTGCCAGTAGTGCGACCACGACAGGGGTCTACGAGCAGTACTTC | CASSATTTGVYEQYF
NA | TRBJ2-3 | TRBV10-3 | once | 16 | TGTGCCATCAGTGAGTCGCTTGACAGACGCACAGATACGCAGTATTTT | CAISESLDRRTDTQYF
NA | TRBJ2-4 | TRBV7-2 | once | 12 | TGTGCCAGCAGCCCCCAAGGGGTGGGTCAGTACTTC | CASSPQGVGQYF
NA | TRBJ1-6 | TRBV27 | NA | 13 | TGTGCCAGCAGCAATACAGGGAATTCACCCCTCCACTTT | CASSNTGNSPLHF
NA | TRBJ2-3 | TRBV12-5 | NA | 14 | TGTGCTAGTGGTTTGGATCCGGGGACAGATACGCAGTATTTT | CASGLDPGTDTQYF